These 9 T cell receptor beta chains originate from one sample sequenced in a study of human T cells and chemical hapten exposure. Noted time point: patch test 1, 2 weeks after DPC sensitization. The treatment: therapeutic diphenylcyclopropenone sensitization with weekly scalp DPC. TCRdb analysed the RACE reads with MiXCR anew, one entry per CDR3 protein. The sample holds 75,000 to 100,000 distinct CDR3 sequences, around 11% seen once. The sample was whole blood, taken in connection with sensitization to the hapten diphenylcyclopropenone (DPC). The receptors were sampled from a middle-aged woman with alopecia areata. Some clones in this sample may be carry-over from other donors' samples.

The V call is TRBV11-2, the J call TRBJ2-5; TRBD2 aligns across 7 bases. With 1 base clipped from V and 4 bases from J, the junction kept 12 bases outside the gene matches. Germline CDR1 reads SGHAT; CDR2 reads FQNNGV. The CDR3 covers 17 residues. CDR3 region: CASSLVPPGSSGETQYF. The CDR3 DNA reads TGTGCCAGCAGCTTAGTACCCCCTGGGTCTAGCGGAGAGACCCAGTACTTC.

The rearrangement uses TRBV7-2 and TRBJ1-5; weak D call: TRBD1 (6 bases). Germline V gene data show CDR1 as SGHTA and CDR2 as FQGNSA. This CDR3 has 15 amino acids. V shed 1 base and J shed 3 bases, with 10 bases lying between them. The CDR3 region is CASSLEQGANQPQHF. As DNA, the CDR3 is TGTGCCAGCAGCTTAGAACAGGGCGCCAATCAGCCCCAGCATTTT.

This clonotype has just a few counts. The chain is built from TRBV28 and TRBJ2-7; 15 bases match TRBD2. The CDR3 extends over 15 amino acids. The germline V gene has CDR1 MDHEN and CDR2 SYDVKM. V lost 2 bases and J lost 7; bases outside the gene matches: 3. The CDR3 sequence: CASSLGTSGRKEQYF. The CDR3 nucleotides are TGTGCCAGCAGTTTAGGGACTAGCGGGAGGAAAGAGCAGTACTTC.

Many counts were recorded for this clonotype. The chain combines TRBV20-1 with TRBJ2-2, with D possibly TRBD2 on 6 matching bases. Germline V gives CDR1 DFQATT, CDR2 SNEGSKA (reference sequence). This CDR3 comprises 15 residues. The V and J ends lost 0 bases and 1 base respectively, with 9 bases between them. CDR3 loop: CSARDLRENTGELFF. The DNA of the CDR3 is TGCAGTGCTAGAGATTTGCGGGAGAACACCGGGGAGCTGTTTTTT.

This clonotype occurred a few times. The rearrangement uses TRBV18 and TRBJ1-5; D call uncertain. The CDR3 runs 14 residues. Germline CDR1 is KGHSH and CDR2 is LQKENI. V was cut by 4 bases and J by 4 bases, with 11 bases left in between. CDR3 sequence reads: CASSLSTGNQPQHF. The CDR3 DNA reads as TGTGCCAGCTCACTTTCGACGGGGAATCAGCCCCAGCATTTT.

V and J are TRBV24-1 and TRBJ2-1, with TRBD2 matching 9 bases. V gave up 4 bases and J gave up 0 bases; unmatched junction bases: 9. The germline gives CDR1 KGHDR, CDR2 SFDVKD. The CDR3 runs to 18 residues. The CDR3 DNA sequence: TGTGCCACCAGTGACCCTAGCGGGACGAAGTCCTCCTACAATGAGCAGTTCTTC. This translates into CATSDPSGTKSSYNEQFF.

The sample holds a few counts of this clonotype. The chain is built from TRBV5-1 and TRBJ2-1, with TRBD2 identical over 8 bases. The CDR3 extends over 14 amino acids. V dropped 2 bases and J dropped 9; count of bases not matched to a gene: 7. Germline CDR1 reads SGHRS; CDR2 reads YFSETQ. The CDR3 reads CASSLLLAGPEQFF. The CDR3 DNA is TGCGCCAGCAGCTTATTATTAGCGGGACCTGAGCAGTTCTTC.

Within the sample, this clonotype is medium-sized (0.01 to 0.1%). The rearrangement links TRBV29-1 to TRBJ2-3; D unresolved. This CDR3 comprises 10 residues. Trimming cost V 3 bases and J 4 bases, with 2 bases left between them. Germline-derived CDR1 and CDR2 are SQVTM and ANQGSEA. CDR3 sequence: CSVDSDTQYF. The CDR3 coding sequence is TGCAGCGTTGACTCAGATACGCAGTATTTT.

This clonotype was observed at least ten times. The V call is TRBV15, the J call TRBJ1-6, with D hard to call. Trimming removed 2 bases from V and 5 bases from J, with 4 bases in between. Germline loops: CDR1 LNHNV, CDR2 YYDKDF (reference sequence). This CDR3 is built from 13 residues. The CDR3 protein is CATSRRDNSPLHF. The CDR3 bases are TGTGCCACCAGCAGACGAGATAATTCACCCCTCCACTTT.